The sequence of this T cell receptor beta chain was determined in a study of radiation and T cells in renal cell carcinoma. The study, taken as a whole, reports: Sampling covered only roughly 0.91 g of each tumor.

This clone was observed a single time. Its antigen is not identified. Documented treatment: treatment-naive control, cytoreductive nephrectomy. Treatment-naive patients without radiation supplied the control tumors at nephrectomy. The method was immunoSEQ multiplex PCR; TCRdb's version includes in-frame clones alone and lacks a portion of them. The repertoire holds roughly 5,600 clones, approximately 71% seen once, with approximately 30% in the top ten. The V segment lost 7 bases and the J segment 0 bases; nucleotides outside the gene matches: 5. Germline CDR1 reads WNHNN; CDR2 reads SYGVQD (reference sequence). The CDR3 has 17 residues.

The specimen comprised tumor tissue, sampled from a patient whose treatment was nephrectomy without radiotherapy. The chain uses TRBV10-1 and TRBJ2-1; TRBD2 matches 14 bases. This receptor was taken from a human donor with renal cell carcinoma. The CDR3 nucleotides read TGCGCCAGCACCGGGACTAGCGGGAGCGGCTCCTACAATGAGCAGTTCTTC. It codes for CASTGTSGSGSYNEQFF.